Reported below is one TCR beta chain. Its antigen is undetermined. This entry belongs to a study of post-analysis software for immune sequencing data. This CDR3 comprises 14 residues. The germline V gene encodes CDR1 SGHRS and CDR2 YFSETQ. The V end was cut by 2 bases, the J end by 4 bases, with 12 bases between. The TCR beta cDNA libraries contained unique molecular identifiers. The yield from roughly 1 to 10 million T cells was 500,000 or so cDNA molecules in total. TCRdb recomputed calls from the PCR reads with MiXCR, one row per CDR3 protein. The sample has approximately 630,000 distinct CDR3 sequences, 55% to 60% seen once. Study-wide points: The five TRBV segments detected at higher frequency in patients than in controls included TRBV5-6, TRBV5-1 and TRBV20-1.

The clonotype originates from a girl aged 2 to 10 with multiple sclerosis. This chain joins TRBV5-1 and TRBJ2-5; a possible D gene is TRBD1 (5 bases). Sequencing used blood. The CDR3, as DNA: TGCGCCAGCAGCTTTCGCAGCCAGGGAGAGACCCAGTACTTC. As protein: CASSFRSQGETQYF.